The T cell receptor beta chain described here comes from a study of OX40 agonist ivuxolimab in advanced cancers. Regarding the study as a whole: The antigens recognized by the expanded peripheral T cells, that is their antigen specificity, were not determined. Among some nonresponders, normalized T-cell clonal expansion was also low. At doses 0.1 to 3.0 mg/kg, CD4+ and CD8+ clones expanded.

Sequencing was performed with immunoSEQ multiplex PCR; in TCRdb, only in-frame clones are kept and a portion is missing. The sample shows 15,000 to 20,000 clones, 80% to 90% of them seen only once. The CDR3 extends over 12 amino acids. CDR1 and CDR2 (germline): LNHDA, SQIVND (reference sequence). V lost 3 bases to trimming and J lost 1 base, with 3 bases between them. This clone ranks as medium-sized. Its cognate antigen is unknown. The source was CD4+ or CD8+ T cells sorted from blood, collected in a trial of the OX40 agonist ivuxolimab. The clonotype comes from an adult with an advanced solid tumor such as melanoma, head and neck, liver or kidney cancer. The chain uses TRBV19 and TRBJ1-1; the D is unclear. The CDR3 DNA reads as TGTGCCAGTAGTATCTGGAACACTGAAGCTTTCTTT. It specifies CASSIWNTEAFF.